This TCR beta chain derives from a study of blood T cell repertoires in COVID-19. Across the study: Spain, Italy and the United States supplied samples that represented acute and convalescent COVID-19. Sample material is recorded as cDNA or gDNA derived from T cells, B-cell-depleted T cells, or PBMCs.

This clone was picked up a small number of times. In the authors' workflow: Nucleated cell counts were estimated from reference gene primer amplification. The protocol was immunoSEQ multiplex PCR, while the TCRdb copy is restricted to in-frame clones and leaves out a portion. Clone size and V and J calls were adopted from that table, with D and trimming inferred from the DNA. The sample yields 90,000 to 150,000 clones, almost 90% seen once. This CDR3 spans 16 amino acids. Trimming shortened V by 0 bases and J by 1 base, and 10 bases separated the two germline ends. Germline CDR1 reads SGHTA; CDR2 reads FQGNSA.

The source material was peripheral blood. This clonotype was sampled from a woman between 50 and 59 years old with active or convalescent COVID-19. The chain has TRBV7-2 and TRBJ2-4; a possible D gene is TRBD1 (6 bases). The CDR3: CASSLASQGAKNIQYF. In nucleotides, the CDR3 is TGTGCCAGCAGCTTAGCGTCGCAGGGGGCCAAAAACATTCAGTACTTC.